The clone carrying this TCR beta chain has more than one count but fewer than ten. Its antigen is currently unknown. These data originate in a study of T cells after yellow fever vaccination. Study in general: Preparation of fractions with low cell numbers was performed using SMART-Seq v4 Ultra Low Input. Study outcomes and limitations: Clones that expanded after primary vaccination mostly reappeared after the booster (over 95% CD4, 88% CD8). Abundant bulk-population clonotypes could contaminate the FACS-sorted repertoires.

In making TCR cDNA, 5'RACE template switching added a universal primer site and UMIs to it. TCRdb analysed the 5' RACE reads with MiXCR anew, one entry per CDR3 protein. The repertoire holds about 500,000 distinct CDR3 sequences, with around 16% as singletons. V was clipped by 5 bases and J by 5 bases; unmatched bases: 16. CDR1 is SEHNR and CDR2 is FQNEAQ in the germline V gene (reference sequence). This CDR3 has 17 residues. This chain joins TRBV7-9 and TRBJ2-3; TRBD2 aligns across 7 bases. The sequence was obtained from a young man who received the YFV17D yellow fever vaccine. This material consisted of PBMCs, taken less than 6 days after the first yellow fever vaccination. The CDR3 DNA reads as TGTGCCAGCAGCACAAGAAAGGCTAGCGGTGGAATAGATACGCAGTATTTT. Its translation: CASSTRKASGGIDTQYF.